This T cell receptor (beta chain) was captured by sequencing in a study of molecular identifiers for immune sequencing clone quantification. Study information: Replicates involved a five-way split of RNA from roughly 20,000 or 100,000 naive CD8 cells, with sequencing of four.

The length of the CDR3 is 14 residues. Germline CDR1 is SGHRS and CDR2 is YFSETQ. The ends were cut back, 0 bases at V and 2 bases at J, with 9 bases in the middle. General study points: Same-barcode identical TCR molecules could make highly expanded clones look smaller than they are.

This clonotype showed up many times. Antigen: not known. Both previously described methods and listed TCR primers were employed to make bulk TCR libraries. TCRdb called the PCR reads again in MiXCR, with one record for every CDR3 protein. Of about 640,000 distinct CDR3 sequences in the sample, approximately 20% are singletons; the top ten hold around 0.9%. Sorted naive CD8 T cells, about 20,000 to 1,100,000, were sequenced from 10%, 30% or 50% RNA. Sequencing was carried out using naive CD8+ T cells from blood, with Jurkat cell RNA spiked in. Subset meaning: FACS-sorted CD8+CD4-CCR7+CD45RA+ naive T cells. The chain joins TRBV5-1 to TRBJ2-7; D is possibly TRBD1 (6 bases). This receptor was identified in a human donor in good health. Some libraries in this study had Jurkat cell RNA spiked in. CDR3 in DNA: TGCGCCAGCAGCTTGGAGCCAGGGGCCTACGAGCAGTACTTC. Translated: CASSLEPGAYEQYF.